Listed below are T cell receptor beta chains from one sample, sequenced in a study of blood T cell repertoires in COVID-19. TCRdb's table, derived via immunoSEQ multiplex PCR, lists solely in-frame clones and lacks some. Of about 210,000 clones listed, around 82% were seen once; the top ten hold around 2.5%. Sequences were obtained from peripheral blood. The receptors come from a woman aged 40 to 55 with active or convalescent COVID-19. Each CDR3 is given with its conserved first and last residue. A D gene is named only where the DNA matches it firmly. The size entry is marked missing in some rows and otherwise reads once, few, many or a size class.

D: .
size: .
J: TRBJ1-2
V: TRBV10-2
DNA: TGCGCCAGCAGTGAAGAGGGTAACTATGGCTACACCTTC
CDR3: CASSEEGNYGYTF

D: TRBD1
size: .
J: TRBJ1-1
V: TRBV6-1
DNA: TGTGCCAGCAGTGAGCAACATAACAGGGGCAGGGCTGAAGCTTTCTTT
CDR3: CASSEQHNRGRAEAFF

D: .
size: .
J: TRBJ1-1
V: TRBV4-2
DNA: TGTGCCAGCAGCCAAGAGGGGGCAGGGCTAGTGAACACTGAAGCTTTCTTT
CDR3: CASSQEGAGLVNTEAFF

D: .
size: .
J: TRBJ2-1
V: TRBV4-3
DNA: TGCGCCAGCAGCTGGCTAGCCCTAGGTCCCGATGAGCAGTTCTTC
CDR3: CASSWLALGPDEQFF

D: .
size: .
J: TRBJ1-5
V: TRBV3-1/TRBV3-2
DNA: TGTGCCAGCACCCAAGGGCAGGATCAGCCCCAGCATTTT
CDR3: CASTQGQDQPQHF

D: TRBD1
size: .
J: TRBJ1-2
V: TRBV10-3
DNA: TGTGCCATCAGAGCCGGGACAGGGGTTACCTATGGCTACACCTTC
CDR3: CAIRAGTGVTYGYTF

D: .
size: .
J: TRBJ2-7
V: TRBV24-1
DNA: TGTGCCACCAGTGACAATTCCGTGACGGGAAAGGATGTCTACGAGCAGTACTTC
CDR3: CATSDNSVTGKDVYEQYF

D: TRBD2
size: .
J: TRBJ2-7
V: TRBV7-2
DNA: TGTGCCAGCAGCTTATCCAGCGGGGTTACCTACGAGCAGTACTTC
CDR3: CASSLSSGVTYEQYF

D: .
size: few
J: TRBJ1-5
V: TRBV10-2
DNA: TGCGCCAGCAGTGACCTCAGGGTGGAAGATCAGCCCCAGCATTTT
CDR3: CASSDLRVEDQPQHF

D: .
size: .
J: TRBJ2-7
V: TRBV5-1
DNA: TGCGCCAGCAGCTTGGGAGACATCTCCTACGAGCAGTACTTC
CDR3: CASSLGDISYEQYF

D: .
size: .
J: TRBJ1-5
V: TRBV29-1
DNA: TGCAGCGTTGCCCTTGACGGAGATAGCAATCAGCCCCAGCATTTT
CDR3: CSVALDGDSNQPQHF

D: TRBD2
size: .
J: TRBJ2-1
V: TRBV10-3
DNA: TGTGCCATCAACCCGACTAGCGGGACGGGTGAGCAGTTCTTC
CDR3: CAINPTSGTGEQFF

D: TRBD1
size: once
J: TRBJ2-7
V: TRBV6-6
DNA: TGTGCCAGCAGACCGGGGGGACAGGGTCGTTACGAGCAGTACTTC
CDR3: CASRPGGQGRYEQYF

D: .
size: .
J: TRBJ1-1
V: TRBV13
DNA: TGTGCCAGCAGCCCGACAGTGAACACTGAAGCTTTCTTT
CDR3: CASSPTVNTEAFF

D: .
size: .
J: TRBJ2-2
V: TRBV10-3
DNA: TGTGCCATCAGTGAGCGGGTGAACACCGGGGAGCTGTTTTTT
CDR3: CAISERVNTGELFF

D: .
size: .
J: TRBJ1-2
V: TRBV3-1/TRBV3-2
DNA: TGTGCCAGCAGCCAGGAACAGGGTGCTGGCTACACCTTC
CDR3: CASSQEQGAGYTF

D: .
size: .
J: TRBJ2-7
V: TRBV7-9
DNA: TGTGCCAGCAGCTTTTCCGTTCGAGGCCCGGGGCAGTACTTC
CDR3: CASSFSVRGPGQYF

D: TRBD1
size: .
J: TRBJ2-7
V: TRBV6-2/TRBV6-3
DNA: TGTGCCAGCAGTTACAACAGGGGAACGCCAAATATTTACGAGCAGTACTTC
CDR3: CASSYNRGTPNIYEQYF

D: TRBD1
size: .
J: TRBJ1-3
V: TRBV12-5
DNA: TGTGCTAGTGGTCCACCCGGGACAGGGGACCACACCATATATTTT
CDR3: CASGPPGTGDHTIYF

D: .
size: few
J: TRBJ1-2
V: TRBV6-2/TRBV6-3
DNA: TGTGCCAGCAGTAAGACAGGATTAATCGGCTACACCTTC
CDR3: CASSKTGLIGYTF

D: .
size: .
J: TRBJ2-7
V: TRBV5-1
DNA: TGCGCCAGCAGCTTGGAGGGGGGGAAGTCGTACTTC
CDR3: CASSLEGGKSYF

D: TRBD1
size: .
J: TRBJ1-2
V: TRBV6-6
DNA: TGTGCCAGCAGTTACTTGCAGGGGGATGGCTACACCTTC
CDR3: CASSYLQGDGYTF

D: .
size: .
J: TRBJ2-7
V: TRBV5-1
DNA: TGCGCCAGCAGCCTGCAGGGGGGTGGTACCGGAGAGCAGTACTTC
CDR3: CASSLQGGGTGEQYF

D: TRBD1
size: .
J: TRBJ1-2
V: TRBV16
DNA: TGTGCCAGCAGCCCGACAGGGGCTTACTATGGCTACACCTTC
CDR3: CASSPTGAYYGYTF

D: .
size: .
J: TRBJ1-2
V: TRBV3-1/TRBV3-2
DNA: TGTGCCAGCAGCCAAATCGCAGATGGCTACACCTTC
CDR3: CASSQIADGYTF

D: .
size: .
J: TRBJ2-7
V: TRBV6-5
DNA: TGTGCCACTCTTTTCAGGGGTAGCGAGCAGTACTTC
CDR3: CATLFRGSEQYF

D: TRBD1
size: .
J: TRBJ2-1
V: TRBV11-3
DNA: TGTGCCAGCAGCCTCTCCCTGCCGGGACAGGGGAAGGGTGAGCAGTTCTTC
CDR3: CASSLSLPGQGKGEQFF

D: .
size: once
J: TRBJ1-1
V: TRBV19
DNA: TGTGCCAGTAGTAACCCTATTCTGGGGGGGTCTGAAGCTTTCTTT
CDR3: CASSNPILGGSEAFF

D: .
size: .
J: TRBJ1-1
V: TRBV6-5
DNA: TGTGCCAGCAGTCGGGGGGGATACGCTGAAGCTTTCTTT
CDR3: CASSRGGYAEAFF

D: TRBD2
size: .
J: TRBJ2-1
V: TRBV7-2
DNA: TGTGCCAGCAGCTTAGACCCTAGCGGGGTGACCTCGTACAATGAGCAGTTCTTC
CDR3: CASSLDPSGVTSYNEQFF

D: TRBD1
size: .
J: TRBJ1-2
V: TRBV11-3
DNA: TGTGCCAGCAGCTCCCTGGACAGGAATTATGGCTACACCTTC
CDR3: CASSSLDRNYGYTF

D: TRBD1
size: .
J: TRBJ1-2
V: TRBV29-1
DNA: TGCAGCGCGGAAGACAGGGCGATTTCTGGCTACACCTTC
CDR3: CSAEDRAISGYTF

D: .
size: .
J: TRBJ2-7
V: TRBV6-5
DNA: TGTGCCAGCAGTTACCTGCCTCTAACCGACTACGAGCAGTACTTC
CDR3: CASSYLPLTDYEQYF

D: TRBD2
size: .
J: TRBJ2-7
V: TRBV30
DNA: TGTGCCTGGAGTACCCCCCGGGGGGCCTACGAGCAGTACTTC
CDR3: CAWSTPRGAYEQYF

D: .
size: .
J: TRBJ1-1
V: TRBV9
DNA: TGTGCCAGCAGCATGCCCTCGGGGGGGAGCACTGAAGCTTTCTTT
CDR3: CASSMPSGGSTEAFF

D: TRBD1
size: .
J: TRBJ1-1
V: TRBV2
DNA: TGTGCCAACGCGCAGGGGGCGAACACTGAAGCTTTCTTT
CDR3: CANAQGANTEAFF

D: TRBD2
size: .
J: TRBJ2-7
V: TRBV4-1
DNA: TGCGCCAGCAGCCAAGTGGGACTAGGCCCCTACGAGCAGTACTTC
CDR3: CASSQVGLGPYEQYF

D: .
size: .
J: TRBJ2-5
V: TRBV6-5
DNA: TGTGCCAGCAGTCCCGGGGAAGAGACCCAGTACTTC
CDR3: CASSPGEETQYF

D: .
size: .
J: TRBJ1-5
V: TRBV19
DNA: TGTGCCAGTAGTATAGTTGGCAGGGCCTTCAATCAGCCCCAGCATTTT
CDR3: CASSIVGRAFNQPQHF

D: TRBD1
size: few
J: TRBJ1-2
V: TRBV20-1
DNA: TGCATTTCGGACAGGGGAGATGGCTACACCTTC
CDR3: CISDRGDGYTF

D: .
size: .
J: TRBJ1-5
V: TRBV2
DNA: TGTGCCAGCAGCCGACAGTCAAATAGCAATCAGCCCCAGCATTTT
CDR3: CASSRQSNSNQPQHF

D: TRBD1
size: .
J: TRBJ1-3
V: TRBV5-1
DNA: TGCGCCAGCAGCTGGGGACAGTCGAGTGGAAACACCATATATTTT
CDR3: CASSWGQSSGNTIYF

D: .
size: .
J: TRBJ2-3
V: TRBV7-2
DNA: TGTGCCAGCAGCTTAGGGGGGCCACATGATACGCAGTATTTT
CDR3: CASSLGGPHDTQYF

D: .
size: .
J: TRBJ1-4
V: TRBV7-2
DNA: TGTGCCAGCAGCTTAAGCATGCGACTGAGTAATGAAAAACTGTTTTTT
CDR3: CASSLSMRLSNEKLFF

D: .
size: .
J: TRBJ1-2
V: TRBV9
DNA: TGTGCCAGCAGCGTAGCGGGGGGTACTAACTATGGCTACACCTTC
CDR3: CASSVAGGTNYGYTF

D: TRBD2
size: .
J: TRBJ2-1
V: TRBV4-1
DNA: TGCGCCAGCAGCCAAGAGGGACTAGCGGGGTACAATGAGCAGTTCTTC
CDR3: CASSQEGLAGYNEQFF

D: .
size: .
J: TRBJ1-4
V: TRBV25-1
DNA: TGTGCCAGCAGTGACAGGGGATATTTACAGAGTGAAAAACTGTTTTTT
CDR3: CASSDRGYLQSEKLFF

D: .
size: .
J: TRBJ2-7
V: TRBV11-3
DNA: TGTGCCAGCAGCTTAGATCACGGCGGGACCTACGAGCAGTACTTC
CDR3: CASSLDHGGTYEQYF

D: TRBD1
size: .
J: TRBJ1-1
V: TRBV7-8
DNA: TGTGCCAGCAGCTTAACCGGGACAGGGAACACTGAAGCTTTCTTT
CDR3: CASSLTGTGNTEAFF

D: .
size: few
J: TRBJ1-5
V: TRBV11-2
DNA: TGTGCCAGCAGCTTAGTTAGGGGGTACGGGGCCCAGCATTTT
CDR3: CASSLVRGYGAQHF

D: TRBD2
size: .
J: TRBJ2-5
V: TRBV6-6
DNA: TGTGCCAGCAGTCCGGGACTGGGGGCGGGAGGGAGGGAGACCCAGTACTTC
CDR3: CASSPGLGAGGRETQYF

D: TRBD1
size: .
J: TRBJ1-6
V: TRBV30
DNA: TGTGCCTGGAGGACAGGGGAGGCCAATTCACCCCTCCACTTT
CDR3: CAWRTGEANSPLHF

D: .
size: many
J: TRBJ1-5
V: TRBV3-1/TRBV3-2
DNA: TGTGCCAGCAGCCAGTCACAGGCACAGCCCCAGCATTTT
CDR3: CASSQSQAQPQHF

D: .
size: .
J: TRBJ2-5
V: TRBV11-3
DNA: TGTGCCAGCAGTGCCCAGGGGATCGAGACCCAGTACTTC
CDR3: CASSAQGIETQYF

D: .
size: .
J: TRBJ2-5
V: TRBV3-1/TRBV3-2
DNA: TGTGCCAGCAGCCAAGTGCGGCAGGGCCAAGAGACCCAGTACTTC
CDR3: CASSQVRQGQETQYF

D: .
size: .
J: TRBJ2-5
V: TRBV19
DNA: TGTGCCAGTAGCAACCCGGACTACCCGGGGACCCAGTACTTC
CDR3: CASSNPDYPGTQYF

D: .
size: .
J: TRBJ2-2
V: TRBV9
DNA: TGTGCCAGCAAGGAGGGAAACACCGGGGAGCTGTTTTTT
CDR3: CASKEGNTGELFF